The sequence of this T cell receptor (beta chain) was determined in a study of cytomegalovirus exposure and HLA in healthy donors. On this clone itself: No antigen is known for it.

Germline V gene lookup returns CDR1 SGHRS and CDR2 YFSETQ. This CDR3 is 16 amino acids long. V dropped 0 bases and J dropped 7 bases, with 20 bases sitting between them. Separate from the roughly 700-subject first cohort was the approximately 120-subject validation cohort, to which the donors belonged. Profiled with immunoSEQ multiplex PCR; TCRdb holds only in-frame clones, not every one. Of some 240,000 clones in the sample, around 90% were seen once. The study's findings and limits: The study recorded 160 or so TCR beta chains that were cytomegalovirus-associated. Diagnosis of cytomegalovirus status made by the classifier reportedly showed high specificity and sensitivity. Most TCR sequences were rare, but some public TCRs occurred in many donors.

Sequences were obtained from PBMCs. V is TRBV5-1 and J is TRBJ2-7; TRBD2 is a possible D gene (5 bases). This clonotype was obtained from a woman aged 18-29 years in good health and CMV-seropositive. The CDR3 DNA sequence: TGCGCCAGCAGCTTGGGTCTAGCTCCCACCCGTGGGGAGCAGTACTTC. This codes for CASSLGLAPTRGEQYF.